Listed below are T cell receptor beta chains from one sample, sequenced in a study of blood T cell repertoires in COVID-19. The table came from immunoSEQ multiplex PCR; TCRdb's copy has only in-frame clones and leaves some out. The repertoire holds 61,000 or so clones, with around 83% as singletons. The specimen sequenced was peripheral blood. Receptor source: a woman older than 75 with acute or convalescent COVID-19. Each CDR3 is given with its conserved first and last residue. Each record gives: J gene, D gene, V gene, CDR3 protein, CDR3 DNA. D genes are given only for firm matches.

j_call: TRBJ1-5; d_call: NA; v_call: TRBV30; cdr3_aa: CAWSWQGLSNQPQHF; cdr3_nt: TGTGCCTGGAGTTGGCAGGGACTAAGCAATCAGCCCCAGCATTTT
j_call: TRBJ2-3; d_call: TRBD2; v_call: TRBV5-1; cdr3_aa: CASQPGGTSTDTQYF; cdr3_nt: TGCGCCAGCCAACCCGGGGGGACCAGCACAGATACGCAGTATTTT
j_call: TRBJ2-3; d_call: NA; v_call: TRBV27; cdr3_aa: CASSFQAGWVDTQYF; cdr3_nt: TGTGCCAGCAGTTTTCAGGCGGGGTGGGTGGATACGCAGTATTTT
j_call: TRBJ2-7; d_call: TRBD1; v_call: TRBV2; cdr3_aa: CASRMAPGTGGPHEQYF; cdr3_nt: TGTGCCAGCAGAATGGCCCCCGGGACAGGGGGTCCCCACGAGCAGTACTTC
j_call: TRBJ1-3; d_call: NA; v_call: TRBV2; cdr3_aa: CASSAGSSGNTIYF; cdr3_nt: TGTGCCAGCAGTGCGGGTAGCTCTGGAAACACCATATATTTT
j_call: TRBJ2-4; d_call: NA; v_call: TRBV2; cdr3_aa: CASSERVSENIQYF; cdr3_nt: TGTGCCAGCAGTGAGAGAGTCAGCGAAAACATTCAGTACTTC
j_call: TRBJ2-3; d_call: TRBD2; v_call: TRBV19; cdr3_aa: CASSTSAGLTSTDTQYF; cdr3_nt: TGTGCCAGTAGTACGTCAGCGGGACTAACTAGCACAGATACGCAGTATTTT
j_call: TRBJ2-7; d_call: TRBD1; v_call: TRBV14; cdr3_aa: CASRQGQGREQYF; cdr3_nt: TGTGCCAGCAGACAGGGACAGGGGCGCGAGCAGTACTTC
j_call: TRBJ2-7; d_call: TRBD1; v_call: TRBV5-1; cdr3_aa: CASNPTGVDEQYF; cdr3_nt: TGCGCCAGCAACCCGACAGGGGTTGACGAGCAGTACTTC
j_call: TRBJ2-7; d_call: TRBD1; v_call: TRBV28; cdr3_aa: CASSSHRTGQRYEQYF; cdr3_nt: TGTGCCAGCAGTTCCCATAGGACAGGGCAACGGTACGAGCAGTACTTC
j_call: TRBJ1-2; d_call: TRBD1; v_call: TRBV6-6; cdr3_aa: CASSYGTGILGGYTF; cdr3_nt: TGTGCCAGCAGTTACGGGACAGGGATTCTTGGGGGCTACACCTTC